The sequence of this T cell receptor beta chain was determined in a study of T cells expressing NK-cell markers. Notes on the study in general: It is unclear if expanded NKG2C-expressing clones target HCMV antigens.

Comments on this clonotype: The antigen is unknown.

The germline gives CDR1 MNHEY, CDR2 SVGAGI. This CDR3 is built from 12 residues. One entry per CDR3 protein, without DNA, is what TCRdb gives after re-calling the 5' RACE reads. The sample data list about 190,000 distinct CDR3 sequences. The sequenced sample consisted of blood T cells: a sorted CD56 or NKG2C T cell subset, CD4+ or CD8+ T cells, or bulk PBMC T cells (not recorded which). The sequence was obtained from a man between 18 and 69 years old in good health. The chain employs TRBV6-5 and TRBJ2-7; the TCRdb D gene call, TRBD1, has no DNA to confirm it. This chain's CDR3 is CASSTGSGEQYF.